A selection of T cell receptor beta chains follows, all from one sample in a study of T cells after yellow fever vaccination. TCRdb ran MiXCR on the 5' RACE reads and lists one entry per CDR3 protein. The sample includes 300,000 to 400,000 distinct CDR3 sequences, approximately 11% of them seen just once. Sequencing was performed on CD4+ T cells sorted from PBMCs, taken 45 days after the yellow fever booster vaccination. These receptors all come from a man aged 18 to 30 who received the YFV17D yellow fever vaccine. Both conserved end residues are part of each CDR3. Some rows have no size entry. The others give once, few or many, or a class for an expanded clone.

J gene,clone size,V gene,CDR3 protein
TRBJ2-2,few,TRBV24-1,CATSDAGQGGTGELFF
TRBJ2-7,-,TRBV20-1,CSAAMAGGSYEQYF
TRBJ2-5,many,TRBV7-7,CASSSGTGWYETQYF
TRBJ2-5,few,TRBV29-1,CSVEWGGGRGETQYF
TRBJ2-3,few,TRBV24-1,CATSDLGVEGQYF
TRBJ2-3,-,TRBV7-9,CASSRHAWESVADTQYF
TRBJ1-2,many,TRBV30,CAWSRQAYGYTF
TRBJ2-3,few,TRBV4-3,CASSQEAGYTQYF
TRBJ2-5,-,TRBV6-2/TRBV6-3,CASSYPPLGAEETQYF
TRBJ1-2,few,TRBV24-1,CATSDSNLLGYTF
TRBJ2-5,-,TRBV4-2,CASSHGGGLPLVETQYF
TRBJ1-1,few,TRBV7-2,CASRSPTGREAFF
TRBJ2-4,-,TRBV11-2,CASSLSMSGIQYF
TRBJ2-3,few,TRBV7-3,CASSSNPRADTQYF
TRBJ2-5,many,TRBV6-1,CASSENLPGGNQYF
TRBJ1-6,few,TRBV7-8,CASKGAREDSPLHF
TRBJ2-1,few,TRBV4-2,CASSQAPGTSGGAGSYNEQFF
TRBJ2-1,few,TRBV4-2,CASSQEGDYPMVEQFF
TRBJ1-6,few,TRBV9,CASSPGVTLLGSPLHF
TRBJ1-4,few,TRBV12-3/TRBV12-4,CASSLGIKLFF
TRBJ2-3,-,TRBV5-4,CASSRTGGPSTDTQYF
TRBJ2-2,few,TRBV7-6,CASSLSISGGLLAGELFF
TRBJ2-2,-,TRBV3-1,CASSQDWQGTGELFF
TRBJ2-3,few,TRBV9,CASSVALLEDTQYF
TRBJ2-1,many,TRBV20-1,CSASTGLADGEQFF
TRBJ2-1,many,TRBV4-2,CASSQETSGGAWEQFF
TRBJ1-1,few,TRBV5-1,CASSLSLGAEALF
TRBJ2-2,-,TRBV10-1,CASSELVAGDTNTGELFF
TRBJ2-2,many,TRBV24-1,CATRTANTGELFF
TRBJ1-5,-,TRBV6-6,CASRQTGYSNQPQHF
TRBJ2-5,-,TRBV7-2,CASLTSGGEETQYF
TRBJ2-1,many,TRBV3-1,CASSQGLQPSYNEQFF
TRBJ1-5,many,TRBV18,CASSPPGTGAIQPQHF
TRBJ2-4,few,TRBV7-9,CASSQLTINIQYF
TRBJ2-5,-,TRBV12-3/TRBV12-4,CASSLAGLAGAFGTQYF
TRBJ1-5,-,TRBV7-2,CASSLVQGVNQPQHF
TRBJ2-5,-,TRBV7-3,CASSLNLGQGTQYF
TRBJ2-7,few,TRBV9,CASSPRGGGYEQYF
TRBJ1-1,-,TRBV12-3/TRBV12-4,CASNVGPAGEAFF
TRBJ2-3,many,TRBV4-2,CASSQEQFRGTDTQYF
TRBJ2-1,-,TRBV20-1,CSAYRDSLFPFF
TRBJ2-3,many,TRBV9,CASTLDSSTDTQYF
TRBJ1-5,few,TRBV5-1,CASSTGYSNQPQHF
TRBJ2-5,many,TRBV7-2,CASSLGFEETQYF
TRBJ1-6,few,TRBV11-2,CASSLEDAGNSPLHF
TRBJ1-5,few,TRBV6-5,CASSYSVGGPDQPQHF
TRBJ1-2,-,TRBV4-1,CASSQDEGRGYTF
TRBJ2-4,-,TRBV20-1,CSARDYREAAKNIQYF
TRBJ2-4,few,TRBV12-5,CASGLTRDKNIQYF
TRBJ1-6,many,TRBV15,CATSRGEVRAYNSPLHF
TRBJ2-1,few,TRBV27,CATRPGGDEQFF
TRBJ1-2,-,TRBV5-5,CASSFDRAYGYTF
TRBJ1-2,few,TRBV30,CAWSLDARNYGYTF
TRBJ2-3,-,TRBV4-1,CASSQGTNTDTQYF
TRBJ1-6,many,TRBV28,CASSLPGAGNSPLHF
TRBJ2-1,-,TRBV7-2,CASSSQEGRSAQFF
TRBJ2-3,-,TRBV20-1,CSARWGADTQYF
TRBJ1-1,-,TRBV7-9,CASSPDPSRADTEAFF
TRBJ2-3,few,TRBV7-3,CASSFLPSTSGDSNYRYF
TRBJ1-4,-,TRBV18,CASSPPGQGAGNEKLFF